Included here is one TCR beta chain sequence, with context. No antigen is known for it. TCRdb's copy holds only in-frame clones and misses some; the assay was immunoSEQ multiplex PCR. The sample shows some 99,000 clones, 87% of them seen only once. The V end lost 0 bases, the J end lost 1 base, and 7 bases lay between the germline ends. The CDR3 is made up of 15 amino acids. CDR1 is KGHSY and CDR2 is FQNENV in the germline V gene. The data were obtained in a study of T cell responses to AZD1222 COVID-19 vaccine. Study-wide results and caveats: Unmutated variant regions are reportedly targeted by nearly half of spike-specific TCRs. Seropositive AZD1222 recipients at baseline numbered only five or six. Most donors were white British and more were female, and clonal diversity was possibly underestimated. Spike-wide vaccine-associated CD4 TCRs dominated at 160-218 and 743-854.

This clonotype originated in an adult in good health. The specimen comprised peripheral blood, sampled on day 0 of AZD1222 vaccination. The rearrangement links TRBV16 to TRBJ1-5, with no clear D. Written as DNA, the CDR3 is TGTGCCAGCAGCCAATCGGCCAGAAGCAATCAGCCCCAGCATTTT. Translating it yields CASSQSARSNQPQHF. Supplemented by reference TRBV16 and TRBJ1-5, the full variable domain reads GEEVAQTPKHLVRGEGQKAKLYCAPIKGHSYVFWYQQVLKNEFKFLISFQNENVFDETGMPKERFSAKCLPNSPCSLEIQATKLEDSAVYFCASSQSARSNQPQHFGDGTRLSIL.